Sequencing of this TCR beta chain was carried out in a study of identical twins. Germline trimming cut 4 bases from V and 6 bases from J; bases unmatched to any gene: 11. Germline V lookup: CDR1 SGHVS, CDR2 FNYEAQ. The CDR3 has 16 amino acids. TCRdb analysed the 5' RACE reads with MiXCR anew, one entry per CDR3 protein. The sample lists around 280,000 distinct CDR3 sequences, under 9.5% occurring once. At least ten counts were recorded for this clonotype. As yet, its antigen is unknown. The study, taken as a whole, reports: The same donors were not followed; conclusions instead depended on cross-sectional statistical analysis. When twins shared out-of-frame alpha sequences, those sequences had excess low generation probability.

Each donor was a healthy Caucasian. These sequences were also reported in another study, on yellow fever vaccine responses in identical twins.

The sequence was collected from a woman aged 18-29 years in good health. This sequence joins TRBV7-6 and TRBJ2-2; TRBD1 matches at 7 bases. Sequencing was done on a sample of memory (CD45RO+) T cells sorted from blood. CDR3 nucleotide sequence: TGTGCCAGCAGCTACAGACAGGGTGTCTCGGCCGGGGAGCTGTTTTTT. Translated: CASSYRQGVSAGELFF. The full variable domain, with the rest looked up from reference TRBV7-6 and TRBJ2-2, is GAGVSQSPRYKVTKRGQDVALRCDPISGHVSLYWYRQALGQGPEFLTYFNYEAQQDKSGLPNDRFSAERPEGSISTLTIQRTEQRDSAMYRCASSYRQGVSAGELFFGEGSRLTVL.